These 9 T cell receptor beta chains came from one sample sequenced in a study of T cell changes during pregnancy in multiple sclerosis. Measured with immunoSEQ multiplex PCR; TCRdb has only the in-frame clones, and not every one. This sample has about 80,000 clones, with about 90% found just once. This material consisted of peripheral blood, taken before pregnancy. The receptors stem from a female donor with multiple sclerosis, enrolled in a pregnancy study.

The chain employs TRBV28 and TRBJ1-2; the D gene is possibly TRBD1 (5 bases). Germline assignment: CDR1 MDHEN and CDR2 SYDVKM. This CDR3 has 16 amino acids. V lost 2 bases to trimming and J lost 4 bases, with 17 bases between them. CDR3 sequence: CASSLGTSTVVYGYTF. The CDR3 DNA sequence: TGTGCCAGCAGTTTAGGTACCTCGACAGTGGTCTATGGCTACACCTTC.

V and J are TRBV7-8 and TRBJ1-6; TRBD1 aligns across 11 bases. The CDR3 loop spans 14 amino acids. Germline V gives CDR1 SGHVS, CDR2 FQNEAQ. V lost 5 bases, J lost 9 bases, and 3 bases stayed unmatched. Here the CDR3 DNA reads TGTGCCAGCAGCCCGGGACAGGGGGGTTCACCCCTCCACTTT. Amino acids: CASSPGQGGSPLHF. The full variable domain, completed using reference TRBV7-8 and TRBJ1-6, is GAGVSQSPRYKVAKRGQDVALRCDPISGHVSLFWYQQALGQGPEFLTYFQNEAQLDKSGLPSDRFFAERPEGSVSTLKIQRTQQEDSAVYLCASSPGQGGSPLHFGNGTRLTVT.

The V and J genes are TRBV6-5 and TRBJ2-6; TRBD2 might be the D (7 bases). Germline values: CDR1 MNHEY, CDR2 SVGAGI. Deletions cut 8 bases from V and 4 bases from J, with 15 bases between. The CDR3 covers 15 residues. As DNA, the CDR3 is TGTGCCAGCCTAGGGGGGGCTGCCGGGGCCAACGTCCTGACTTTC. Encoded protein: CASLGGAAGANVLTF.

This chain connects TRBV5-1 to TRBJ2-1; D remains unclear. V was shortened by 4 bases and J by 7 bases, with 24 bases between the two germline ends. Germline CDR1 SGHRS, CDR2 YFSETQ. The CDR3 contains 17 residues. The CDR3 DNA reads TGCGCCAGCAGCCACGTAGTGGTGCTCCCCACACAGAATGAGCAGTTCTTC. Its protein is CASSHVVVLPTQNEQFF.

Written as DNA, the CDR3 is TGTGCCAGCAGCGCTATGGGGGGATCTCACTATGGCTACACCTTC. This codes for CASSAMGGSHYGYTF. The chain links TRBV13 to TRBJ1-2; D possibly corresponds to TRBD1 (5 bases). V lost 5 bases and J 3 bases, leaving 16 bases between the germline ends. Looked up from germline, CDR1 is PRHDT and CDR2 is FYEKMQ (reference sequence). The CDR3 runs 15 residues.

The chain recombines TRBV18 with TRBJ2-1; TRBD1 matches at 10 bases. The V gene end was trimmed by 1 base and the J gene end by 6 bases; junction bases not matched to a gene: 0. CDR3 length: 14 residues. Germline CDR1 reads KGHSH; CDR2 reads LQKENI. CDR3 residues: CASSPRDRGNEQFF. The CDR3 DNA follows: TGTGCCAGCTCACCACGGGACAGGGGCAATGAGCAGTTCTTC.

J is TRBJ2-7 and V is TRBV18; 7 nucleotides align to TRBD1. Germline-derived CDR1 and CDR2 are KGHSH and LQKENI. This CDR3 contains 14 residues. The V and J ends lost 6 bases and 4 bases, in that order; junction bases with no gene match: 9. CDR3 in amino acids: CASSNTGADYEQYF. The CDR3 DNA reads TGTGCCAGCTCGAACACAGGGGCGGATTACGAGCAGTACTTC.

The chain couples TRBV10-3 to TRBJ1-4; D gene uncertain. In germline, CDR1 is ENHRY, CDR2 SYGVKD. V was trimmed by 2 bases and J by 8 bases, leaving 12 bases between them. The CDR3 spans 14 residues. The CDR3 region has the DNA TGTGCCATCAGTGAGGCAGGTGGGCAGGAAAAACTGTTTTTT. This codes for CAISEAGGQEKLFF.

The chain has TRBV6-1 and TRBJ2-7; D perhaps matches TRBD1 (5 bases). Germline V lookup: CDR1 MNHNS, CDR2 SASEGT. This CDR3 comprises 14 residues. Trimming left V 2 bases short and J 3 bases short, with 11 bases between. In DNA form, the CDR3 reads TGTGCCAGCAGTGAATTCCCAGGGCTCTACGAGCAGTACTTC. Its translation: CASSEFPGLYEQYF.